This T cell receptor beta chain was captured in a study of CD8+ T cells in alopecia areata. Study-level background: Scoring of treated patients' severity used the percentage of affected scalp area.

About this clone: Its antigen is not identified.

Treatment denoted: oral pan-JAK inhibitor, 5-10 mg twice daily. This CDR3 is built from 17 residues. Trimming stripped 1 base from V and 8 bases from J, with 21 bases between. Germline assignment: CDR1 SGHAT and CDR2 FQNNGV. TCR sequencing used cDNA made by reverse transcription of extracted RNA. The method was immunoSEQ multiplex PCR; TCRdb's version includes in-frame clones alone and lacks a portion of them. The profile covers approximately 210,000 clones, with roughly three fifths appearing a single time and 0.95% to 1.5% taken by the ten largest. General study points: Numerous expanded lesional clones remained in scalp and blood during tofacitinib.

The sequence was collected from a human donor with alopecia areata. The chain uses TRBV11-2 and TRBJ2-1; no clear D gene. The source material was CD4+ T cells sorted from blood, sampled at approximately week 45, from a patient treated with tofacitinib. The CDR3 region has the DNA TGTGCCAGCAGCTTAGGGTCGCAAAAAGGGCGTGGCGATGAGCAGTTCTTC. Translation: CASSLGSQKGRGDEQFF.